Listed here are 7 T cell receptor beta chains from one sample, sequenced in a study of shared clonotypes between healthy human individuals. Cells designated naive CD8 were CD45RO-negative and were positively selected for CCR7, with terminally differentiated effector memory CD45RA+ cells excluded. Sequenced by immunoSEQ multiplex PCR; TCRdb stores in-frame clones only, minus some. The data contain around 2,100,000 clones, just under 95% of them seen just once; the ten biggest clones take up roughly 1.2%. Material: naive CD8+ T cells sorted from blood. The receptors were gathered from a man in his late teens or twenties in good health.

The gene calls are TRBV2 and TRBJ1-4; D gene unclear. The CDR3 spans 13 residues. Per the germline V gene, CDR1 is SNHLY and CDR2 is FYNNEI. V was shortened by 8 bases and J by 7 bases, with 14 bases between the two germline ends. The CDR3 nucleotides read TGTGCCAGCGAATACGAGGCGGGTGAAAAACTGTTTTTT. As protein: CASEYEAGEKLFF. Full variable domain (missing parts from reference TRBV2 and TRBJ1-4): EPEVTQTPSHQVTQMGQEVILRCVPISNHLYFYWYRQILGQKVEFLVSFYNNEISEKSEIFDDQFSVERPDGSNFTLKIRSTKLEDSAMYFCASEYEAGEKLFFGSGTQLSVL.

Here the CDR3 DNA reads TGTGCTAGTGGTACACACTACTACGAGCAGTACTTC. Residues: CASGTHYYEQYF. The rearrangement joins TRBV12-5 to TRBJ2-7; D gene unclear. The CDR3 consists of 12 residues. The germline V and J ends were trimmed by 5 bases and 3 bases, with 8 bases remaining between them. Germline-derived CDR1 and CDR2 are LGHNT and FRNRAP.

The rearrangement joins TRBV30 to TRBJ2-1, with D tentatively TRBD2 (5 bases). V lost 4 bases, J lost 2 bases, and 18 bases lay in between. The germline CDR1 and CDR2 sequences are GTSNPN and SVGIG (reference sequence). This CDR3 contains 16 residues. The CDR3, as DNA: TGTGCCTGGAAGGGTCCGTTCGGGGAGACCTACAATGAGCAGTTCTTC. The encoded protein is CAWKGPFGETYNEQFF.

The chain has TRBV6-1 and TRBJ1-1; no definite D call. The germline V gene has CDR1 MNHNS and CDR2 SASEGT. CDR3 size: 14 residues. With 4 bases removed from V and 4 bases from J, the gap between germline ends came to 13 bases. This CDR3 reads CASSVGGRGTEAFF. The CDR3 nucleotides are TGTGCCAGCAGTGTCGGTGGACGGGGCACTGAAGCTTTCTTT.

In this sample, this clone turned up once. This sequence joins TRBV5-6 and TRBJ2-3, with a tentative D call TRBD1 (5 bases). Germline V lookup: CDR1 SGHDT, CDR2 YYEEEE. Trimming stripped 0 bases from V and 4 bases from J, with 9 bases between. The CDR3 spans 14 residues. The CDR3 region has the DNA TGTGCCAGCAGCTTGGTGGGGCCCGCAGATACGCAGTATTTT. Translated, it gives CASSLVGPADTQYF.

Notes on this clone: This CDR3 is also generated by other DNA sequences in the sample. This chain uses TRBV29-1 with TRBJ1-1; no definite D call. This CDR3 region has 9 residues. V was cut by 3 bases and J by 6 bases, with 2 bases left in between. Germline lookup yields CDR1 SQVTM and CDR2 ANQGSEA. CDR3 amino acids: CSVEAEAFF. The CDR3 region has the DNA TGCAGCGTTGAGGCTGAAGCTTTCTTT.

CDR3 bases: TGCGCCAGCAGCCCTACATACGGGGGGCTCCTCAATGAGCAGTTCTTC. Translation: CASSPTYGGLLNEQFF. J is TRBJ2-1 and V is TRBV4-1; D is possibly TRBD2 (7 bases). V gave up 4 bases and J gave up 6 bases, with 19 bases separating them. Germline-derived CDR1 and CDR2 are MGHRA and YSYEKL. This CDR3 region has 16 residues.